These 21 T cell receptor beta chains were all obtained from the same sample, sequenced in a study of monozygotic twins with inflammatory bowel disease. TCRdb re-called the 5' RACE reads; one entry per CDR3 protein, DNA not given. This listing includes more than 300,000 distinct CDR3 sequences. The sequenced sample consisted of blood. These receptors originate from a human donor with ulcerative colitis or Crohn's disease, or a healthy co-twin of an affected twin (not recorded which).

The chain links TRBV4-1 to TRBJ2-5. Looked up from germline, CDR1 is MGHRA and CDR2 is YSYEKL. The CDR3 consists of 15 residues. CDR3 amino acids: CASSQVSPTTETQYF.

The chain's CDR3 is CASSSHRGRLRNEQFF. This chain uses TRBV7-2 with TRBJ2-1; TCRdb's D gene call, TRBD1, goes unchecked for lack of DNA. This CDR3 comprises 16 residues. Looked up from germline, CDR1 is SGHTA and CDR2 is FQGNSA.

The J gene is TRBJ2-5, the V gene TRBV4-2; without DNA, the TCRdb call of TRBD1 cannot be checked. The CDR3 loop spans 16 amino acids. Looked up from germline, CDR1 is LGHNA and CDR2 is YNFKEQ. CDR3 loop: CASSQDWGAGLETQYF.

The rearrangement joins TRBV4-1 to TRBJ1-5; TCRdb names TRBD1, which stays unverified in the absence of DNA. CDR1 and CDR2 (germline): MGHRA, YSYEKL. This CDR3 spans 15 amino acids. CDR3 amino acids: CASSQDRDSNQPQHF.

V and J are TRBV18 and TRBJ2-2. Germline V gene lookup returns CDR1 KGHSH and CDR2 LQKENI. The CDR3 extends over 13 amino acids. CDR3: CASRFRSTGELFF.

The V gene is TRBV12-3 or TRBV12-4, the J gene TRBJ2-5; as DNA is missing, the TRBD1 call by TCRdb cannot be tested. The CDR3 has 13 residues. The CDR3 loop is CASRWDRQETQYF.

The J gene is TRBJ2-5, the V gene TRBV4-2. Germline V CDR1 and CDR2: LGHNA, YNFKEQ. This CDR3 is built from 16 residues. The CDR3 protein is CASSQESGFAQETQYF.

The chain combines TRBV27 with TRBJ2-6; TCRdb indicates TRBD1, and absent DNA this call remains unverified. The CDR3 contains 14 residues. From germline, CDR1 is MNHEY and CDR2 SMNVEV (reference sequence). CDR3 protein: CASRRPGQLGFLTF.

The chain combines TRBV7-3 with TRBJ1-1; TCRdb's assignment of TRBD1 cannot be checked, as there is no DNA. The germline CDR1 and CDR2 sequences are SGHTA and FQGTGA. The CDR3 is 16 amino acids. The chain's CDR3 is CASSLNAGGGNTEAFF.

The gene calls are TRBV7-2 and TRBJ1-1. There are 15 residues in the CDR3. CDR1 is SGHTA, CDR2 FQGNSA, per germline. The CDR3 sequence is CASTPHEEENTEAFF. Full variable domain (remainder filled in from reference TRBV7-2 and TRBJ1-1): GAGVSQSPSNKVTEKGKDVELRCDPISGHTALYWYRQSLGQGLEFLIYFQGNSAPDKSGLPSDRFSAERTGGSVSTLTIQRTQQEDSAVYLCASTPHEEENTEAFFGQGTRLTVV.

This chain's CDR3 is CASSPLSTGELFF. The chain has TRBV27 and TRBJ2-2; TCRdb's D call, TRBD1, is unchecked because there is no DNA. This CDR3 comprises 13 residues. Germline CDR1 reads MNHEY; CDR2 reads SMNVEV (reference sequence).

The rearrangement links TRBV20-1 to TRBJ1-3. The CDR3 is 13 residues long. Germline CDR1 DFQATT, CDR2 SNEGSKA (reference sequence). The CDR3 protein is CSARDSGGNTIYF.

The chain carries TRBV25-1 and TRBJ2-2; with no DNA, the TCRdb D assignment of TRBD2 cannot be verified. There are 15 residues in the CDR3. Germline CDR1 MGHDK, CDR2 SYGVNS. The CDR3: CASSDAGGRTGELFF. The full variable domain, rest sourced from reference TRBV25-1 and TRBJ2-2, is EADIYQTPRYLVIGTGKKITLECSQTMGHDKMYWYQQDPGMELHLIHYSYGVNSTEKGDLSSESTVSRIRTEHFPLTLESARPSHTSQYLCASSDAGGRTGELFFGEGSRLTVL.

Here the CDR3 reads CASSDHLNTEAFF. The J gene is TRBJ1-1, the V gene TRBV12-3 or TRBV12-4. CDR3 length equals 13 residues.

The chain links TRBV4-2 to TRBJ1-5. This CDR3 has 12 residues. Germline V gene lookup returns CDR1 LGHNA and CDR2 YNFKEQ. The CDR3 here is CASSQDDQPQHF.

V is TRBV12-3 or TRBV12-4 and J is TRBJ2-4; TCRdb's D gene call, TRBD1, goes unchecked for lack of DNA. The CDR3 runs to 14 residues. The CDR3 reads CASSFGGLGDIQYF.

This chain's CDR3 is CASSLVGLADSTDTQYF. The chain couples TRBV5-1 to TRBJ2-3; TCRdb's D call of TRBD2 is untestable without DNA. Germline lookup yields CDR1 SGHRS and CDR2 YFSETQ. The CDR3 is 17 amino acids.

This chain connects TRBV9 to TRBJ2-3. CDR1 SGDLS and CDR2 YYNGEE come from the germline V gene. This CDR3 comprises 13 residues. The CDR3 sequence is CASSVHPATAQYF.

The J gene is TRBJ2-5, the V gene TRBV7-2; checking the TCRdb D call of TRBD1 is not possible without DNA. CDR3 length equals 15 residues. Germline CDR1 is SGHTA and CDR2 is FQGNSA. The chain's CDR3 is CASSLGSAQGGTQYF.

The V gene is TRBV4-2, the J gene TRBJ1-4. Germline lookup yields CDR1 LGHNA and CDR2 YNFKEQ. The CDR3 length is 15 residues. CDR3 region: CASSQDLATNEKLFF.

CDR3 amino acids: CASSQDSPGGHSPLHF. This chain links TRBV4-3 with TRBJ1-6. The CDR3 covers 16 residues. Germline CDR1 is LGHNA and CDR2 is YSLEER.